The 10 T cell receptor beta chains below were found in one sample sequenced in a study of T-cell memory formation after mild COVID-19. TCRdb reanalysed the 5' RACE reads using MiXCR and keeps one entry per CDR3 protein. The table has 180,000 or so distinct CDR3 sequences, roughly 10% seen once. Sample: PBMCs or a T cell subset sorted from them (not recorded which). The source is a man between 18 and 29 years old who had mild COVID-19 (a few samples of this study predate the infection). Cell type and time point are not known.

This clonotype was counted only a few times. The chain combines TRBV7-2 with TRBJ2-3; 7 bases are a match to TRBD2. With V trimmed by 4 bases and J by 12 bases, 10 bases remained unmatched. This CDR3 is 13 amino acids long. Germline loops: CDR1 SGHTA, CDR2 FQGNSA. The CDR3 spells CASSSTPGLHQYF. As DNA, the CDR3 is TGTGCCAGCAGCTCAACCCCGGGACTACATCAGTATTTT.

In this sample, this clonotype turned up a few times. The gene calls are TRBV5-1 and TRBJ1-5; tentatively, D is TRBD1 (5 bases). This CDR3 contains 14 residues. V was pared by 7 bases and J by 6 bases, with 17 bases between. CDR1 and CDR2 (germline): SGHRS, YFSETQ. The CDR3 DNA follows: TGCGCCAGCGCGAGGGGTGAGGGCACTCAGCCCCAGCATTTT. Translating it yields CASARGEGTQPQHF.

This chain uses TRBV18 with TRBJ2-7, with TRBD2 as a possible D gene (6 bases). Germline V gene data show CDR1 as KGHSH and CDR2 as LQKENI. CDR3 length equals 15 residues. Trimming shortened V by 6 bases and J by 2 bases, and 17 bases separated the two germline ends. The CDR3 bases are TGTGCCAGCTCCCCCGCCGGGACTGGGACCTACGAGCAGTACTTC. It is translated as CASSPAGTGTYEQYF. Supplemented by reference TRBV18 and TRBJ2-7, the full variable domain reads NAGVMQNPRHLVRRRGQEARLRCSPMKGHSHVYWYRQLPEEGLKFMVYLQKENIIDESGMPKERFSAEFPKEGPSILRIQQVVRGDSAAYFCASSPAGTGTYEQYFGPGTRLTVT.

The sample holds a few counts of this clonotype. V gene TRBV12-3 or TRBV12-4 combines with J gene TRBJ2-7; 7 bases map to TRBD1. Trimming removed 6 bases from V and 3 bases from J; junction bases left unmatched: 5. This CDR3 has 13 residues. CDR3 nucleotides: TGTGCCAGCAGCAGGAACAGGGGCTACGAGCAGTACGTC. It yields the protein CASSRNRGYEQYV.

This clonotype appeared a few times. This sequence joins TRBV7-2 and TRBJ2-5, with 7 bases fitting TRBD1. The CDR3 totals 14 residues. Germline CDR1 SGHTA, CDR2 FQGNSA. The V and J ends lost 3 bases and 1 base, in that order; junction bases with no gene match: 2. As DNA, the CDR3 is TGTGCCAGCAGCTTCGACAGGGCCCAAGAGACCCAGTACTTC. Its translation is CASSFDRAQETQYF.

This clonotype was counted ten times or more. The chain uses TRBV4-2 and TRBJ2-1, with D perhaps TRBD2 (6 bases). The CDR3 totals 14 residues. Trimming stripped 4 bases from V and 0 bases from J, with 7 bases between. CDR1 and CDR2 from the germline V gene are LGHNA and YNFKEQ. This CDR3 is CASSPDYSYNEQFF. CDR3 bases: TGTGCCAGCAGCCCGGACTACTCCTACAATGAGCAGTTCTTC.

The J gene is TRBJ2-5, the V gene TRBV3-1, with D unclear. V was cut by 1 base and J by 1 base, with 7 bases left in between. The CDR3 is 14 residues long. Germline CDR1 is LGHDT and CDR2 is YNNKEL (reference sequence). CDR3 amino acids: CASSQVGVQETQYF. DNA for the CDR3: TGTGCCAGCAGCCAAGTAGGAGTCCAAGAGACCCAGTACTTC.

This clonotype was seen a few times. The rearrangement uses TRBV5-1 and TRBJ2-5, with 7 nucleotides matching TRBD2. This CDR3 comprises 16 residues. V dropped 0 bases and J dropped 0; count of bases not matched to a gene: 5. Germline CDR1 is SGHRS and CDR2 is YFSETQ. Here the CDR3 DNA reads TGCGCCAGCAGCTTGGCCGGGGGGTCCTACCAAGAGACCCAGTACTTC. Its translation is CASSLAGGSYQETQYF.

This clonotype was observed a few times. Here the CDR3 reads CSGLGYQETQYF. The CDR3, as DNA: TGCAGCGGGTTGGGATACCAAGAGACCCAGTACTTC. The rearrangement links TRBV29-1 to TRBJ2-5; D is unclear. This CDR3 contains 12 residues. Germline loops: CDR1 SQVTM, CDR2 ANQGSEA. Trimming left V 7 bases short and J 0 bases short, with 9 bases between.

The chain carries TRBV7-2 and TRBJ2-5; tentatively, D is TRBD1 (6 bases). The CDR3 sequence is 15 residues long. Germline-derived CDR1 and CDR2 are SGHTA and FQGNSA. V was pared by 7 bases and J by 1 base, with 16 bases between. The CDR3 is CASNKGGLGQETQYF. DNA for the CDR3: TGTGCCAGCAACAAAGGGGGTCTGGGCCAAGAGACCCAGTACTTC.